The 19 T cell receptor beta chains in this list originate from one sample, sequenced in a study of blood T cell repertoires in COVID-19. Sequencing used immunoSEQ multiplex PCR; TCRdb keeps in-frame clones, though not all of them. The repertoire holds 90,000 to 130,000 clones, with more than 65% as singletons. Sequenced input: peripheral blood. These receptors all stem from a woman of 80 years or more with acute or convalescent COVID-19.

The rearrangement joins TRBV30 to TRBJ2-1; D gene uncertain. The germline V gene encodes CDR1 GTSNPN and CDR2 SVGIG (reference sequence). Between the trimmed V and J ends, which lost 0 bases and 8 bases, there was a span of 8 bases. The CDR3 spans 12 residues. The CDR3 reads CAWSVRSHEQFF. The CDR3 nucleotides are TGTGCCTGGAGTGTACGAAGCCATGAGCAGTTCTTC.

Of note for this clone: At one end the junction does not follow the germline gene, possibly because of a read error. The chain combines TRBV7-2 with TRBJ2-2; 7 nucleotides align to TRBD1. This CDR3 spans 16 amino acids. Germline CDR1 reads SGHTA; CDR2 reads FQGNSA. The chain's CDR3 is CASTLYDRVESGELFF. DNA of the CDR3: TGTGCCAGCACCTTATACGACAGGGTTGAAAGCGGGGAGCTGTTTTTT. The full variable domain, with the rest looked up from reference TRBV7-2 and TRBJ2-2, is GAGVSQSPSNKVTEKGKDVELRCDPISGHTALYWYRQSLGQGLEFLIYFQGNSAPDKSGLPSDRFSAERTGGSVSTLTIQRTQQEDSAVYLCASTLYDRVESGELFFGEGSRLTVL.

The chain uses TRBV28 and TRBJ1-6, with 7 bases fitting TRBD1. Germline-derived CDR1 and CDR2 are MDHEN and SYDVKM. The CDR3 is made up of 14 amino acids. V dropped 6 bases and J dropped 6; count of bases not matched to a gene: 5. For the CDR3, the DNA is TGTGCCAGCAGCCTGGGACAGTTTAATTCACCCCTCCACTTT. Its protein product is CASSLGQFNSPLHF.

The count of this clone is one. The chain recombines TRBV9 with TRBJ1-2; possible D gene TRBD1, 6 bases. The germline V and J ends were trimmed by 3 bases and 4 bases, with 25 bases remaining between them. Germline V gene data show CDR1 as SGDLS and CDR2 as YYNGEE. This CDR3 region has 18 residues. The CDR3 DNA is TGTGCCAGCAGCGGAGACCCTCTTACGGGGGGCTCGACCTATGGCTACACCTTC. Residues: CASSGDPLTGGSTYGYTF.

This clone was seen a few times. This chain links TRBV5-1 with TRBJ1-3, with D perhaps matching TRBD1 (6 bases). V was pared by 0 bases and J by 6 bases, with 16 bases between. From germline, CDR1 is SGHRS and CDR2 YFSETQ. The CDR3 runs 16 residues. The CDR3 sequence is CASSLGFPGVANTIYF. CDR3 nucleotide sequence: TGCGCCAGCAGCTTGGGGTTTCCAGGGGTCGCAAACACCATATATTTT. Looking up the rest from reference TRBV5-1 and TRBJ1-3 gives the full variable domain: KAGVTQTPRYLIKTRGQQVTLSCSPISGHRSVSWYQQTPGQGLQFLFEYFSETQRNKGNFPGRFSGRQFSNSRSEMNVSTLELGDSALYLCASSLGFPGVANTIYFGEGSWLTVV.

The CDR3 DNA is TGTGCCAGCAGCAAAGTTCAGATTGAAGCTTTCTTT. Protein product: CASSKVQIEAFF. The V call is TRBV21-1, the J call TRBJ1-1; the table's D gene call, TRBD1, was not cross checked with the DNA. TRBV21-1 is assigned pseudogene status. This CDR3 has 12 residues.

The chain has TRBV10-3 and TRBJ1-6; 7 nucleotides line up with TRBD1. This CDR3 spans 15 amino acids. Germline V gene lookup returns CDR1 ENHRY and CDR2 SYGVKD. The J segment lost 5 bases and the V segment lost 3 bases, leaving 4 bases of the junction unmatched. The CDR3: CAISDRQGHNSPLHF. DNA for the CDR3: TGTGCCATCAGTGACCGACAGGGCCATAATTCACCCCTCCACTTT.

In its sample, this clone was seen many times. The chain joins TRBV7-8 to TRBJ2-4, with 13 bases aligning to TRBD2. Per the germline V gene, CDR1 is SGHVS and CDR2 is FQNEAQ. CDR3 size: 17 residues. V shed 4 bases, J shed 5 bases, and the junction held 8 bases outside the gene matches. The CDR3: CASSSIRLAGGENIQYF. In DNA, the CDR3 is TGTGCCAGCAGCTCAATTAGACTAGCGGGGGGTGAAAACATTCAGTACTTC.

This chain connects TRBV7-6 to TRBJ2-3; tentative D call: TRBD2 (7 bases). The CDR3 is 17 residues long. Per the germline V gene, CDR1 is SGHVS and CDR2 is FNYEAQ. V was pared by 3 bases and J by 4 bases, with 20 bases between. As DNA, the CDR3 is TGTGCCAGCAGCTTTAGTAGCGGTGTAGGGGGGGCAGATACGCAGTATTTT. Its translation: CASSFSSGVGGADTQYF.

This chain uses TRBV2 with TRBJ2-7; D not certain. The CDR3 is made up of 15 amino acids. From germline, CDR1 is SNHLY and CDR2 FYNNEI. Trimming took off 3 bases at V and 0 bases at J, with 12 bases between the two ends. CDR3 residues: CASSDGSVRSYEQYF. The DNA of the CDR3 is TGTGCCAGCAGTGACGGCAGCGTACGCTCCTACGAGCAGTACTTC.

The V call is TRBV6-6, the J call TRBJ1-6, with D possibly matching TRBD1 (5 bases). Trimming cost V 2 bases and J 10 bases, with 15 bases left between them. This CDR3 is 15 amino acids long. Germline V gene lookup returns CDR1 MNHNY and CDR2 SVGAGI (reference sequence). In DNA, the CDR3 is TGTGCCAGCAGTTACAAGGACCCGGGGGAATCACCCCTCCACTTT. Protein: CASSYKDPGESPLHF.

The table lists this clone with a count of one. The V and J genes are TRBV10-3 and TRBJ1-1, with TRBD1 matching over 11 bases. CDR1 ENHRY and CDR2 SYGVKD come from the germline V gene. The ends lost 4 bases at V and 1 base at J; junction bases unmatched: 8. The CDR3 length is 17 residues. The CDR3 nucleotides read TGTGCCATCAGTGCTGGACGGACAGGGGGCGAGAACACTGAAGCTTTCTTT. Translated, it gives CAISAGRTGGENTEAFF.

This chain uses TRBV19 with TRBJ1-5; D perhaps matches TRBD1 (5 bases). The CDR3 loop spans 14 amino acids. The V end lost 4 bases, the J end lost 5 bases, and 12 bases lay between the germline ends. CDR1 and CDR2 from the germline V gene are LNHDA and SQIVND (reference sequence). CDR3 sequence (DNA): TGTGCCAGTAGTAGCGCAGGGTCTCATCAGCCCCAGCATTTT. Translated, it gives CASSSAGSHQPQHF. Based on the CDR3 plus reference TRBV19 and TRBJ1-5, the full variable domain is DGGITQSPKYLFRKEGQNVTLSCEQNLNHDAMYWYRQDPGQGLRLIYYSQIVNDFQKGDIAEGYSVSREKKESFPLTVTSAQKNPTAFYLCASSSAGSHQPQHFGDGTRLSIL.

This clone was observed a few times. The V call is TRBV7-2, the J call TRBJ2-3, with TRBD2 matching over 7 bases. Germline V lookup: CDR1 SGHTA, CDR2 FQGNSA. The V gene end was trimmed by 1 base and the J gene end by 5 bases; junction bases not matched to a gene: 9. The CDR3 is 16 residues long. The CDR3 region has the DNA TGTGCCAGCAGCTTAGGACCAGCGGGGAGGGGAGATACGCAGTATTTT. This codes for CASSLGPAGRGDTQYF.

This chain joins TRBV14 and TRBJ1-3, with D perhaps matching TRBD1 (5 bases). V was trimmed by 3 bases and J by 8 bases, leaving 8 bases between them. This CDR3 has 12 amino acids. CDR1 and CDR2 from the germline V gene are SGHDN and FVKESK. CDR3 loop: CASSQQGYTIYF. The CDR3 DNA sequence: TGTGCCAGCAGCCAGCAGGGATACACCATATATTTT.

The J gene is TRBJ1-5, the V gene TRBV28; D ambiguous. Germline CDR1 is MDHEN and CDR2 is SYDVKM. The CDR3 is 16 amino acids. The germline V and J ends were trimmed by 5 bases and 3 bases, with 17 bases remaining between them. The CDR3 spells CASSLTSSGFNQPQHF. The CDR3 DNA follows: TGTGCCAGCAGTCTTACAAGTAGCGGGTTCAATCAGCCCCAGCATTTT.

This sequence joins TRBV6-1 and TRBJ2-7; D possibly corresponds to TRBD2 (5 bases). Trimming pared 1 base from V and 9 bases from J, leaving 16 bases between. Germline V gene lookup returns CDR1 MNHNS and CDR2 SASEGT. This CDR3 is built from 14 residues. The CDR3 sequence: CASSEVRSVRRQYF. Written as DNA, the CDR3 is TGTGCCAGCAGTGAAGTTCGTAGCGTACGACGGCAGTACTTC.

This clone was picked up a small number of times. V usage is TRBV4-2 and J usage is TRBJ1-1, with 7 nucleotides matching TRBD1. J lost 14 bases, V lost 4 bases, and 13 bases had no gene match. CDR1 is LGHNA, CDR2 YNFKEQ, per germline. CDR3 length: 13 residues. CDR3 coding DNA: TGTGCCAGCAGCCCGACAGGGTCGCGGGATTCGTTCTTT. It translates to CASSPTGSRDSFF.

The CDR3 spells CASSLAGYGYTF. The CDR3 bases are TGTGCCAGCAGCCTAGCAGGTTATGGCTACACCTTC. The chain has TRBV12-3 or TRBV12-4 and TRBJ1-2; D is uncertain. V gave up 6 bases and J gave up 5 bases, with 10 bases separating them. The CDR3 length is 12 residues.